This is a list of T cell receptor beta chains from one sample in a study of response to subunit inactivated influenza vaccine. TCRdb reprocessed the RT-PCR reads via MiXCR and lists one record per CDR3 protein. Of 300,000 to 350,000 distinct CDR3 sequences in the sample, just over 20% were seen once. Sequencing was performed on PBMCs from blood, taken about 20 months after vaccination. The source of these receptors is a man in his fifties or sixties who received an inactivated influenza vaccine. Each CDR3 is given with its conserved first and last residue. A D gene is named only where the DNA matches it firmly. Clone size is shown for a subset of rows, as once, few, many or a class of expanded clone.

v_gene	d_gene	abundance	j_gene	CDR3nt	CDR3aa
TRBV14	NA	few	TRBJ2-2	TGTGCCAGCAGCCAATTTCGTCGTCCATTGCAGGGACCGAACACCGGGGAGCTGTTTTTT	CASSQFRRPLQGPNTGELFF
TRBV6-5	TRBD1	few	TRBJ2-3	TGTGCCAGCAGTTGGGACAGAGATACGCAGTATTTT	CASSWDRDTQYF
TRBV5-4	NA	few	TRBJ2-5	TGTGCCAGCAGCTTGTCCATCGAAGAGACCCAGTACTTC	CASSLSIEETQYF
TRBV28	NA	NA	TRBJ1-6	TGTGCCAGCAGTTTTGAGTATAATTCACCCCTCCACTTT	CASSFEYNSPLHF
TRBV7-9	TRBD1	few	TRBJ1-4	TGTGCCAGCAGCTTGACAGGGACTAATGAAAAACTGTTTTTT	CASSLTGTNEKLFF
TRBV4-1	NA	NA	TRBJ2-7	TGCGCCAGCAGCCAAGTGGGTGCCGGGACCTACGAGCAGTACTTC	CASSQVGAGTYEQYF
TRBV5-4	NA	NA	TRBJ1-2	TGTGCCAGCAGCTTGGAGAGGGGTAACTATGGCTACACCTTC	CASSLERGNYGYTF
TRBV12-3/TRBV12-4	TRBD2	few	TRBJ2-1	TGTGCCAGCAGTCAAGGGGCTAGCGGAATCAATGAGCAGTTCTTC	CASSQGASGINEQFF
TRBV9	NA	NA	TRBJ2-3	TGTGCCAGCAGCCCCCAGGGATCTAGCACAGATACGCAGTATTTT	CASSPQGSSTDTQYF
TRBV7-2	NA	few	TRBJ1-4	TGTGCCAGCAGCTTAACGGCTACAACTAATGAAAAACTGTTTTTT	CASSLTATTNEKLFF
TRBV2	TRBD1	many	TRBJ1-1	TGTGCCAGCAGGGGACAGGGATCGCCGAACACTGAAGCTTTCTTT	CASRGQGSPNTEAFF
TRBV20-1	NA	many	TRBJ1-4	TGCAGTGCTAGATTGGTTCAACCCGGCGGGGAAAAACTGTTTTTT	CSARLVQPGGEKLFF
TRBV5-5	TRBD2	NA	TRBJ2-1	TGTGCCAGCAGCTGGGGAAGCGGGGACTACGCCGATGAGCAGTTCTTC	CASSWGSGDYADEQFF
TRBV7-6	NA	NA	TRBJ2-2	TGTGCCAGCAGCTCCCTTCACAGGCGTCCCGGGGAGCTGTTTTTT	CASSSLHRRPGELFF
TRBV6-4	TRBD2	few	TRBJ2-3	TGTGCCAGCAGTGCTCCGGGACTAGCGGGAGGATTGATCCCCGATACGCAGTATTTT	CASSAPGLAGGLIPDTQYF
TRBV20-1	NA	few	TRBJ2-7	TGCAGTCCCGGGAGACTCTCCACCTACGAGCAGTACTTC	CSPGRLSTYEQYF
TRBV20-1	TRBD2	NA	TRBJ2-7	TGCAGTGCTCAACCCGGGACTAGCCCCGAGGACGAGCAGTACTTC	CSAQPGTSPEDEQYF
TRBV20-1	NA	few	TRBJ2-1	TGCAGTGAGAAGAAGGGCGATGAGCAGTTCTTC	CSEKKGDEQFF
TRBV5-1	NA	many	TRBJ1-1	TGCGCCAGCAGCTTGAATTCGGCCAACACTGAAGCTTTCTTT	CASSLNSANTEAFF
TRBV19	NA	NA	TRBJ1-3	TGTGCCAGTAGTATATCTTCCGGATCTGGAAACACCATATATTTT	CASSISSGSGNTIYF
TRBV20-1	NA	NA	TRBJ1-5	TGCAGTGCTAGAGACCGACAGGTTAGCAATCAGCCCCAGCATTTT	CSARDRQVSNQPQHF
TRBV11-2	TRBD2	NA	TRBJ2-7	TGTGCCAGCAGCTTAGGGGTGCGAGCGGGGCCCCGCGGGGAGCAGTACTTC	CASSLGVRAGPRGEQYF
TRBV7-9	NA	NA	TRBJ1-1	TGTGCCAGCAGCTTAGTCCCCGAGAGAAACACTGAAGCTTTCTTT	CASSLVPERNTEAFF
TRBV7-2	NA	NA	TRBJ2-7	TGTGCCAGCAGAATACTAGGAGGATCCTACGAGCAGTACTTC	CASRILGGSYEQYF
TRBV4-3	NA	NA	TRBJ2-3	TGCGCCAGCAGCCAACGACCCCCAGATACGCAGTATTTT	CASSQRPPDTQYF
TRBV20-1	TRBD1	many	TRBJ1-5	TGCAGTGCAATGGGACAGGGGGGACGTCAGCCCCAGCATTTT	CSAMGQGGRQPQHF
TRBV5-1	TRBD1	NA	TRBJ1-5	TGCGCCAGCAGCGAGACCGGGACAGGGATGGGTCAGCCCCAGCATTTT	CASSETGTGMGQPQHF
TRBV27	TRBD1	NA	TRBJ1-5	TGTGCCAGCAGTCCTACAGGGGAGCGTCAGCCCCAGCATTTT	CASSPTGERQPQHF
TRBV5-1	NA	few	TRBJ2-6	TGCGCCAGCAGCCCCTCCCCGGGCCACTCTGGGGCCAACGTCCTGACTTTC	CASSPSPGHSGANVLTF
TRBV5-4	NA	many	TRBJ2-6	TGTGCCAGCAGATCCCCTGGGGGGGCCAACGTCCTGACTTTC	CASRSPGGANVLTF
TRBV7-9	NA	few	TRBJ1-1	TGTGCCAGCAGCTTACATGGTCTCTTT	CASSLHGLF
TRBV12-3/TRBV12-4	TRBD2	NA	TRBJ2-2	TGTGCCAGCAGCCGTAGCGGGGGGGCCGTAGAGACCGGGGAGCTGTTTTTT	CASSRSGGAVETGELFF
TRBV6-2/TRBV6-3	TRBD2	once	TRBJ2-1	TGTGCCAGCAGACCGGGACTAGTGGGAAACAATGAGCAGTTCTTC	CASRPGLVGNNEQFF
TRBV5-5	NA	many	TRBJ1-6	TGTGCCAGCAGCTTGGGACAGAACCATAATTCACCCCTCCACTTT	CASSLGQNHNSPLHF
TRBV14	NA	few	TRBJ1-3	TGTGCCAGCAGCCAAGACGGGGGGTTTTGGGCCCGCGAGACCATATATTTT	CASSQDGGFWARETIYF
TRBV6-5	NA	few	TRBJ2-1	TGTGCCAGCAGTTATGGTAGGAGGGGGTTTAATGAGCAGTTCTTC	CASSYGRRGFNEQFF
TRBV14	NA	NA	TRBJ2-3	TGTGCCAGCAGCCAAGATACCGGGACATACACAGATACGCAGTATTTT	CASSQDTGTYTDTQYF
TRBV5-1	TRBD2	few	TRBJ2-1	TGCGCCAGCACAAAGCTAGCGGGGGGCAATGAGCAGTTCTTC	CASTKLAGGNEQFF
TRBV19	NA	few	TRBJ2-2	TGTGCCAGTAGTACCGCCGGGACTCTTCTCACCGGGGAGCTGTTTTTT	CASSTAGTLLTGELFF
TRBV12-3/TRBV12-4	NA	NA	TRBJ2-1	TGTGCCAGCAGTTTAGATACGAGGGGCAGTGAGCAGTTCTTC	CASSLDTRGSEQFF
TRBV10-2	NA	NA	TRBJ2-7	TGCGCCAGCAGTGATTGGGGCCGATCCTACGAGCAGTACTTC	CASSDWGRSYEQYF
TRBV5-1	NA	few	TRBJ2-7	TGCGCCAGCAGCTCAGATTTCGAGCAGTACTTC	CASSSDFEQYF
TRBV2	TRBD1	few	TRBJ1-2	TGTGCCAGCAGTGAAAGGACAGGGGTTAACTATGGCTACACCTTC	CASSERTGVNYGYTF
TRBV28	NA	NA	TRBJ2-2	TGTGCCAGCAGTTTCCCCCTACTCTCCGGGGAGCTGTTTTTT	CASSFPLLSGELFF
TRBV20-1	NA	many	TRBJ1-1	TGCAGTGCCCCATCATGGGGGGTAGCTTTCTTT	CSAPSWGVAFF
TRBV4-2	NA	few	TRBJ1-1	TGTGCCAGCAGCCAAGATCAGGACGGAGAAGCTTTCTTT	CASSQDQDGEAFF
TRBV28	NA	NA	TRBJ2-3	TGTGCCAGCCGTGTGGGGGAACGCACAGATACGCAGTATTTT	CASRVGERTDTQYF
TRBV28	NA	NA	TRBJ2-7	TGTGCCAGCAGGCCCTCCGGGGCATCCTACGAGCAGTACTTC	CASRPSGASYEQYF
TRBV5-6	TRBD2	NA	TRBJ2-3	TGTGCCAGCAGCCATGGACTAGCGGGACGCACAGATACGCAGTATTTT	CASSHGLAGRTDTQYF